A selection of T cell receptor beta chains follows, all from one sample in a study of molecular identifiers for immune sequencing clone quantification. Via MiXCR, TCRdb re-called the PCR reads, giving one row per CDR3 protein. The table shows about half a million distinct CDR3 sequences, with roughly 26% occurring only once. The sample consisted of naive CD8+ T cells from blood, with Jurkat cell RNA spiked in. These receptors came from a human donor in good health. Some libraries in this study had Jurkat cell RNA spiked in. CDR3s include the opening cysteine and the closing phenylalanine or tryptophan. A D gene is named only where the DNA matches it firmly. Some rows have no size entry. The others give once, few or many, or a class for an expanded clone.

TGTGCCAGCAGTTTATCTCATGAATTCTATGGCTACACCTTC	CASSLSHEFYGYTF	TRBJ1-2	14	.	few	TRBV27
TGTGCCAGCAGCCAGGAATCGACTAGCGGGAGGCACGAGCAGTACTTC	CASSQESTSGRHEQYF	TRBJ2-7	16	TRBD2	.	TRBV7-9
TGTGCCAGCAGCGTAGATCAGAGCACTGAAGCTTTCTTT	CASSVDQSTEAFF	TRBJ1-1	13	.	.	TRBV9
TGCAGTGCTAACCGGGACAGGGGGCAGGAACAGTACTTC	CSANRDRGQEQYF	TRBJ2-7	13	TRBD1	.	TRBV20-1
TGTGCCAGCAGTTTAGGGACGGCAGGAGAAGCTTTCTTT	CASSLGTAGEAFF	TRBJ1-1	13	.	few	TRBV28
TGCAGCGTTGAAGATCGGGACAGGCAAGCCCTTGGTGAGCAGTTCTTC	CSVEDRDRQALGEQFF	TRBJ2-1	16	TRBD1	many	TRBV29-1
TGTGCCAGCAGCCTCACCCCATCGGGACCCTCCACAGATACGCAGTATTTT	CASSLTPSGPSTDTQYF	TRBJ2-3	17	.	many	TRBV7-9
TGTGCCAGCAGCTCGATACTGGGTAGCCAAGAGACCCAGTACTTC	CASSSILGSQETQYF	TRBJ2-5	15	.	many	TRBV7-6
TGCGCCAGCAGCCAAGACTACAGGGGGTACGAGCAGTACTTC	CASSQDYRGYEQYF	TRBJ2-7	14	TRBD1	.	TRBV4-3
TGCGCCAGCAGCCAAGTTGACGAGGCCCGCACAGATACGCAGTATTTT	CASSQVDEARTDTQYF	TRBJ2-3	16	.	many	TRBV4-1
TGCAGTGCTAGAGCTTCAGAAGAGACTAAAGCTTTCTTT	CSARASEETKAFF	TRBJ1-1	13	.	few	TRBV20-1
TGTGCCAGTAGTATCGCCGGATTAACCTACGAGCAGTACTTC	CASSIAGLTYEQYF	TRBJ2-7	14	.	many	TRBV19
TGTGCCAGCAGGGACGGGGCTGAAGCTTTCTTT	CASRDGAEAFF	TRBJ1-1	11	.	.	TRBV27
TGTGCCACCAGTGGGGCCGGACTAGCGGGATCCGTCGCGAACACCGGGGAGCTGTTTTTT	CATSGAGLAGSVANTGELFF	TRBJ2-2	20	TRBD2	.	TRBV24-1
TGTGCCAGCAGTTTGACTGGGGGCGCTGGAGCTTTCTTT	CASSLTGGAGAFF	TRBJ1-1	13	.	few	TRBV28
TGTGCCAGCAGCTTAGGTCAGAATCCGCTCTACGAGCAGTACTTC	CASSLGQNPLYEQYF	TRBJ2-7	15	.	.	TRBV7-9
TGTGCTAGTGGTCCGGTCGGATCCCACTACGAGCAGTACTTC	CASGPVGSHYEQYF	TRBJ2-7	14	.	.	TRBV12-5
TGCAGCGTTCATACGGGGACTTACGAGCAGTACTTC	CSVHTGTYEQYF	TRBJ2-7	12	.	few	TRBV29-1
TGTGCCAGCAGCCCCGAGGACAGGGCCGGGGAGACCCAGTACTTC	CASSPEDRAGETQYF	TRBJ2-5	15	TRBD1	few	TRBV9
TGTGCCACCCAGTGGCACCTGGGGATGGGGTACGAGCAGTACTTC	CATQWHLGMGYEQYF	TRBJ2-7	15	.	.	TRBV2
TGTGCCACCAGCGGCTGGGAAGGAGCTAGCACAGATACGCAGTATTTT	CATSGWEGASTDTQYF	TRBJ2-3	16	.	.	TRBV24-1
TGTGCTTATAAGCCCAACGAAAGGAAATCGGGACAGGGCTCTGGAAACACCATATATTTT	CAYKPNERKSGQGSGNTIYF	TRBJ1-3	20	TRBD1	few	TRBV30
TGTGCCAGCAGTGAAAACGACGCCTCCTACGAGCAGTACTTC	CASSENDASYEQYF	TRBJ2-7	14	.	many	TRBV2
TGTGCCAGTAGTGAAATCCAGGGTGTCCACGAGCAGTACTTC	CASSEIQGVHEQYF	TRBJ2-7	14	.	many	TRBV19
TGCGCCAGCAGTCAAAGGGGGCGGGGGCGGGTGAATGAAAAACTGTTTTTT	CASSQRGRGRVNEKLFF	TRBJ1-4	17	TRBD1	.	TRBV4-3
TGTGCCAGCCAGACAGGGGGCTACACCGGGGAGCTGTTTTTT	CASQTGGYTGELFF	TRBJ2-2	14	TRBD1	many	TRBV7-9
TGTGGCAGCAGTAAACAAGAGACCCAGTACTTC	CGSSKQETQYF	TRBJ2-5	11	.	.	TRBV6-5
TGTGCCATCAGTGAGTCGACTGACAGCTCCTACGAGCAGTACTTC	CAISESTDSSYEQYF	TRBJ2-7	15	.	.	TRBV10-3
TGCGCCAGCAGTGTTACGAGCGCGAACACCGGGGAGCTGTTTTTT	CASSVTSANTGELFF	TRBJ2-2	15	.	few	TRBV4-1
TGTGCCAGCAGCTGGGGGGGACTAGCGGGGGAGCAGTACTTC	CASSWGGLAGEQYF	TRBJ2-7	14	TRBD2	few	TRBV5-3
TGTCTTCCGGGACAGGGGGCAATCGAGCAGTACTTC	CLPGQGAIEQYF	TRBJ2-7	12	TRBD1	many	TRBV20-1
TGTGCCAGCAGTTACCGTGCCTATCCCGGGACATCCAACACTGAAGCTTTCTTT	CASSYRAYPGTSNTEAFF	TRBJ1-1	18	.	.	TRBV6-5
TGTGCTAGTGATTCCTCGACAGGGAGTGGTGCCTATGGCTACACCTTC	CASDSSTGSGAYGYTF	TRBJ1-2	16	TRBD1	once	TRBV12-5
TGCAGTGCTGTCGGAGGAGAGACCCAGTACTTC	CSAVGGETQYF	TRBJ2-5	11	.	few	TRBV20-1
TGCGCCAGCAGCTTAGGGGGCAGGAACACCGGGGAGCTGTTTTTT	CASSLGGRNTGELFF	TRBJ2-2	15	TRBD1	.	TRBV5-1
TGTGCCAGCCGGACGGAAGAAACCTACAATGAGCAGTTCTTC	CASRTEETYNEQFF	TRBJ2-1	14	.	few	TRBV7-9
TGTGCCAGCAGCCGTGGACAGGGGTGGTACGAGCAGTACTTC	CASSRGQGWYEQYF	TRBJ2-7	14	TRBD1	few	TRBV5-6
TGTGCCAGCAGTTCCAGACTAGCGGGAGAAACCGGGGAGCTGTTTTTT	CASSSRLAGETGELFF	TRBJ2-2	16	TRBD2	.	TRBV28
TGTGCCAGCAGCGTTGGGACAGCTAACACTGAAGCTTTCTTT	CASSVGTANTEAFF	TRBJ1-1	14	TRBD1	many	TRBV13
TGTGCCAGTGAACAGGGTACGGGTGAAGCTTTCTTT	CASEQGTGEAFF	TRBJ1-1	12	.	many	TRBV6-2/TRBV6-3
TGTGCCAGCAGCTTGGTCCGCGCTAGCCTTAAGGAGCAGTTCTTC	CASSLVRASLKEQFF	TRBJ2-1	15	.	few	TRBV5-6
TGTGCCAGTAGGGCCTCCGGGACACCGAGCTCCCCCTACGAGCAGTACTTC	CASRASGTPSSPYEQYF	TRBJ2-7	17	.	few	TRBV19
TGTGCCAGCAGCTTAGTCGGACATCTCGATACGCAGTATTTT	CASSLVGHLDTQYF	TRBJ2-3	14	.	many	TRBV7-2
TGCGCCAGCAGCGATCCCGGGACAGGGAACACAGATACGCAGTATTTT	CASSDPGTGNTDTQYF	TRBJ2-3	16	TRBD1	.	TRBV5-1
TGCGCCAGCGGCCAAACAGGTTCCTACGAGCAGTACTTC	CASGQTGSYEQYF	TRBJ2-7	13	.	.	TRBV4-1
TGCGCCAGCAGCCAAGAAGAGACTAGCGGGAGATTGGCCAAAAACATTCAGTACTTC	CASSQEETSGRLAKNIQYF	TRBJ2-4	19	TRBD2	few	TRBV4-3
TGTGCCAGCAGCTTAACCATGGGACTAGCGGGTGAAGAGACCCAGTACTTC	CASSLTMGLAGEETQYF	TRBJ2-5	17	TRBD2	.	TRBV11-2
TGCGCCAGCAGCCCGGACCGGGGGGGGCCTGATACGCAGTATTTT	CASSPDRGGPDTQYF	TRBJ2-3	15	TRBD2	many	TRBV4-3
TGCGCCAGCAGCCAAGACAGGGGGCTTAGCACAGATACGCAGTATTTT	CASSQDRGLSTDTQYF	TRBJ2-3	16	TRBD1	many	TRBV4-1
TGTGCCAGCAGCTTAGCTGTTGGGTCTAGCGGATCGTACCAAGAGACCCAGTACTTC	CASSLAVGSSGSYQETQYF	TRBJ2-5	19	TRBD2	.	TRBV7-8
TGCAGCGTTGAAGTGCAGGGACCGTACGAGCAGTACTTC	CSVEVQGPYEQYF	TRBJ2-7	13	.	many	TRBV29-1
TGTGCCACCAGCAGAGAGACAGATTCGTCAGATACGCAGTATTTT	CATSRETDSSDTQYF	TRBJ2-3	15	.	.	TRBV15
TGCGCCAGCAGCCCCCAGGACACAGCCTACGAGCAGTACTTC	CASSPQDTAYEQYF	TRBJ2-7	14	.	few	TRBV5-1
TGTGCCAGCAGTTTTCGGACAGGGCTCCCAGATCAGCCCCAGCATTTT	CASSFRTGLPDQPQHF	TRBJ1-5	16	TRBD1	many	TRBV6-6
TGCAGCGTTGAAGGCTTGGAGGGGGGCTACGAGCAGTACTTC	CSVEGLEGGYEQYF	TRBJ2-7	14	.	many	TRBV29-1
TGTGCCAGCAGTGAGGGGGACAGCCAAGAGACCCAGTCCTTC	CASSEGDSQETQSF	TRBJ2-5	14	TRBD1	.	TRBV6-5
TGCGCCAGCAGCCTGTGGGGACAGGGGGCTCTAGACGAGCAGTACTTC	CASSLWGQGALDEQYF	TRBJ2-7	16	TRBD1	.	TRBV5-1
TGTGCCAGCAGTCCCCTACCCTGGACAGGGGATGAGCCAGATACGCAGTATTTT	CASSPLPWTGDEPDTQYF	TRBJ2-3	18	TRBD1	many	TRBV6-1
TGTGCCTGCCGGCACAGCACCGGGGAGCTGTTTTTT	CACRHSTGELFF	TRBJ2-2	12	.	.	TRBV30
TGTGCCAGCAGTGGAACAGGGGGAAGTTTGGAGACCCAGTACTTC	CASSGTGGSLETQYF	TRBJ2-5	15	TRBD1	few	TRBV6-5